This TCR beta chain was captured by sequencing in a study of cytomegalovirus exposure and HLA in healthy donors. PCR amplification relied on 60 Vbeta primers (plus 13 Jbeta primers). This table comes from immunoSEQ multiplex PCR, and its TCRdb copy is limited to in-frame clones, with some not included. This sample's clone table lists approximately 130,000 clones. V lost 5 bases to trimming and J lost 2 bases, with 10 bases between them. Germline CDR1 reads LNHDA; CDR2 reads SQIVND (reference sequence). The CDR3 totals 13 residues. The receptor comes from a woman aged 60-75 years in good health and CMV-seronegative. The sample comprised PBMCs. The chain recombines TRBV19 with TRBJ2-7; D gene ambiguous. The CDR3 sequence is CASSVTPTYEQYF. CDR3 coding DNA: TGTGCCAGTAGTGTGACTCCCACCTACGAGCAGTACTTC. Together with reference TRBV19 and TRBJ2-7, the CDR3 gives the full variable domain: DGGITQSPKYLFRKEGQNVTLSCEQNLNHDAMYWYRQDPGQGLRLIYYSQIVNDFQKGDIAEGYSVSREKKESFPLTVTSAQKNPTAFYLCASSVTPTYEQYFGPGTRLTVT.